This TCR beta chain came from a study of T cells in women clearing cervical HPV infection. Study results and limitations: Effector/memory and HPV-specific T cells were not isolated, and association timing is unknown. Each sample's T-cell count was unknown, possibly confounding richness.

Sequencing was performed with immunoSEQ multiplex PCR; in TCRdb, only in-frame clones are kept and a portion is missing. Its listing shows under 20,000 clones. On this clone itself: Antigen unknown. The DNA ends 3 residues before the CDR3 does, and the rest of the CDR3 is filled in from the germline J gene.

The CDR3 spans 17 residues. V lost 2 bases and J lost 1; bases outside the gene matches: 2. The V gene's germline CDR1 is MNHEY and CDR2 SVGEGT. MY09/MY11 PCR detected cervical HPV DNA; dot-blot assigned genotypes. What was sequenced was blood buffy coat. The rearrangement links TRBV6-2 or TRBV6-3 to TRBJ2-3, with TRBD2 matching over 14 bases. This TCR came from a woman between 18 and 69 years old with a cervical HPV16 infection that either progressed to CIN3+ or cleared (not recorded which). The DNA read from the CDR3 is TGTGCCAGCAGTTACGGGGGACTAGCGGGGGGCACAGATACG. Its protein is CASSYGGLAGGTDT. The complete CDR3 protein is CASSYGGLAGGTDTQYF.